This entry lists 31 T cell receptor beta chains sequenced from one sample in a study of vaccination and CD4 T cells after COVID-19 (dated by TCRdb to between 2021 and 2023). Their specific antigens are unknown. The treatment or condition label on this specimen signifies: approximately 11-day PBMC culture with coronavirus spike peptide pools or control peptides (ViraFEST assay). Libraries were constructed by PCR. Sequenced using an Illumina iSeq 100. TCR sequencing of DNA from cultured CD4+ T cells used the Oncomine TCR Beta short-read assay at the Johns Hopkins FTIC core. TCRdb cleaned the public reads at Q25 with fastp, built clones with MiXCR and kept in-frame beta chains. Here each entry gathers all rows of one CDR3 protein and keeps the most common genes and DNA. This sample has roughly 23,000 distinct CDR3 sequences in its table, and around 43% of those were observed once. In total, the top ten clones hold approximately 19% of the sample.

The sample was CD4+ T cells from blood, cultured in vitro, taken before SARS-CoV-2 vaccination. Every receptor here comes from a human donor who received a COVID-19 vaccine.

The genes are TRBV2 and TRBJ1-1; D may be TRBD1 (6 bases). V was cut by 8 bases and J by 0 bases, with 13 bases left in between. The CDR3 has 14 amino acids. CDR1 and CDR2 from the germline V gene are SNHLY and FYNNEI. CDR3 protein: CASHRRGVNTEAFF. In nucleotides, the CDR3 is TGTGCCAGCCACAGAAGGGGGGTGAACACTGAAGCTTTCTTT.

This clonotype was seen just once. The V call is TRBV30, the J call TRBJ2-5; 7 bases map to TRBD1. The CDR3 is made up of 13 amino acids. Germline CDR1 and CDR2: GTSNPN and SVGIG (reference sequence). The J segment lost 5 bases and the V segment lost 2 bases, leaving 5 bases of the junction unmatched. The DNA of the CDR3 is TGTGCCTGGAGTATAGGGGGCATGGAGACCCAGTACTTC. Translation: CAWSIGGMETQYF.

The CDR3 nucleotides are TGTGCCAGCAGCGATCAGAGTAGGTTGGCTTTCTTT. Translated, it gives CASSDQSRLAFF. The chain joins TRBV2 to TRBJ1-1; D gene ambiguous. Trimming removed 6 bases from V and 11 bases from J, with 16 bases in between. The length of the CDR3 is 12 residues. Germline lookup yields CDR1 SNHLY and CDR2 FYNNEI. Looking up the rest from reference TRBV2 and TRBJ1-1 gives the full variable domain: EPEVTQTPSHQVTQMGQEVILRCVPISNHLYFYWYRQILGQKVEFLVSFYNNEISEKSEIFDDQFSVERPDGSNFTLKIRSTKLEDSAMYFCASSDQSRLAFFGQGTRLTVV.

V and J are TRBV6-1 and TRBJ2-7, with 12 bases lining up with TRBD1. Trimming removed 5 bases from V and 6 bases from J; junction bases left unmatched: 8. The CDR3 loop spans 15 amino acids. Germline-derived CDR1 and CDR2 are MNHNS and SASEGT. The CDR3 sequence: CASSNPGQGAGEQYF. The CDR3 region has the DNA TGTGCCAGCAGTAATCCGGGACAGGGGGCTGGCGAGCAGTACTTC.

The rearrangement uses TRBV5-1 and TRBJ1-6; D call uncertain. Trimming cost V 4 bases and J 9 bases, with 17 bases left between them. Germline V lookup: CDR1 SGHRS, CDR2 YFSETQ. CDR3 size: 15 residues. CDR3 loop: CASSPKAPPSSPLHF. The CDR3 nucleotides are TGCGCCAGCAGCCCCAAGGCGCCACCAAGTTCACCCCTCCACTTT.

The DNA of the CDR3 is TGTGCCAGTAGTCCTCCCGGGGACAGGGGGCCCGGCTACACCTTC. Its translation: CASSPPGDRGPGYTF. The J gene is TRBJ1-2, the V gene TRBV19; 12 bases are a match to TRBD1. Germline CDR1 reads LNHDA; CDR2 reads SQIVND (reference sequence). The trim removed 5 bases at V and 8 bases at J, leaving 9 bases unmatched. This CDR3 is 15 amino acids long.

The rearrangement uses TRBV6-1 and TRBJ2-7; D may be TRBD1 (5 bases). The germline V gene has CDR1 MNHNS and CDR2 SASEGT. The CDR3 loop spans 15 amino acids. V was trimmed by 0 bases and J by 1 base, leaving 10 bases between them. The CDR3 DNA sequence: TGTGCCAGCAGTGAAGCGTGGGGCAGATCCTACGAGCAGTACTTC. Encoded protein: CASSEAWGRSYEQYF.

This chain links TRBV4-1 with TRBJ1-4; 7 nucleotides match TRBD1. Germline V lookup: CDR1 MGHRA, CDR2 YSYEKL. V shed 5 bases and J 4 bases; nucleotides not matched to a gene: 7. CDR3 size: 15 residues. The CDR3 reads CASSAPGQSNEKLFF. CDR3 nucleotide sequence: TGCGCCAGCAGCGCACCGGGACAGAGTAATGAAAAACTGTTTTTT.

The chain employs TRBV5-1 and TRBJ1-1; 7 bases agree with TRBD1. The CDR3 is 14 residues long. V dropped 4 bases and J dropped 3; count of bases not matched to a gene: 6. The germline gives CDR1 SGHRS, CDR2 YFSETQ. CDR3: CASSIQGEHTEAFF. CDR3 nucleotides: TGCGCCAGCAGCATCCAGGGGGAGCACACTGAAGCTTTCTTT.

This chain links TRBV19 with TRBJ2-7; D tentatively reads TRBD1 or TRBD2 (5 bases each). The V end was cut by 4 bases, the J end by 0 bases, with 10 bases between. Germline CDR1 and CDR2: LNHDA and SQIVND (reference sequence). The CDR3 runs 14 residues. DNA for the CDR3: TGTGCCAGTAGTACGGGACGGTCCTCCTACGAGCAGTACTTC. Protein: CASSTGRSSYEQYF.

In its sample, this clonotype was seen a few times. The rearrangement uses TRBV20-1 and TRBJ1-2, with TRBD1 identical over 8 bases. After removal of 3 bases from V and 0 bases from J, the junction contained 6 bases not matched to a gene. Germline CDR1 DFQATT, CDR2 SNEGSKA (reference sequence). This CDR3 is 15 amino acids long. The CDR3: CSASLKTGANYGYTF. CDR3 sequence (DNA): TGCAGTGCTAGCCTAAAGACAGGGGCTAACTATGGCTACACCTTC.

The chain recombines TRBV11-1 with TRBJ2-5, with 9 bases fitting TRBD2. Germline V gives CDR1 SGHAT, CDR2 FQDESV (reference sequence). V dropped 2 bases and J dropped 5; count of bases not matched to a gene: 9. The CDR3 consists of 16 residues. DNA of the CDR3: TGTGCCAGCAGCTTATTAGCAGCGGGGGGAGGTGAGACCCAGTACTTC. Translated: CASSLLAAGGGETQYF.

The CDR3 DNA is TGTGCCACCAGTGAACCCGGAGTAGCGGTCACAGATACGCAGTATTTT. This encodes CATSEPGVAVTDTQYF. The J gene is TRBJ2-3, the V gene TRBV24-1; tentatively, D is TRBD2 (6 bases). CDR1 and CDR2 (germline): KGHDR, SFDVKD. V was shortened by 4 bases and J by 2 bases, with 15 bases between the two germline ends. The CDR3 length is 16 residues.

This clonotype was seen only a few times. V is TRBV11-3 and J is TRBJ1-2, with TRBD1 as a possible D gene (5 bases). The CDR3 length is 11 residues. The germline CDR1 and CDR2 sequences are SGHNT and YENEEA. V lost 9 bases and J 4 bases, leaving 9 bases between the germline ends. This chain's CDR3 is CASGTVYGYTF. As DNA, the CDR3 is TGTGCCAGTGGGACGGTCTATGGCTACACCTTC.

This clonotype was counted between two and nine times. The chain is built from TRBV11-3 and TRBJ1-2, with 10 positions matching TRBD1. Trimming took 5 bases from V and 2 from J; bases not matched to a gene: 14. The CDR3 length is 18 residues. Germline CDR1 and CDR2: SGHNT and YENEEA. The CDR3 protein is CASSGRDRGRSDNYGYTF. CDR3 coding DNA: TGTGCCAGCAGCGGCCGGGACAGGGGACGATCCGACAACTATGGCTACACCTTC.

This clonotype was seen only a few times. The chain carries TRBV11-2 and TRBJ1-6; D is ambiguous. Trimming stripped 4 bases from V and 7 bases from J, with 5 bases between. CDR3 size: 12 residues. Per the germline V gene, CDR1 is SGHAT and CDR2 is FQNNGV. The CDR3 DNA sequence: TGTGCCAGCAGCTCGCCCAATTCACCCCTCCACTTT. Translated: CASSSPNSPLHF.

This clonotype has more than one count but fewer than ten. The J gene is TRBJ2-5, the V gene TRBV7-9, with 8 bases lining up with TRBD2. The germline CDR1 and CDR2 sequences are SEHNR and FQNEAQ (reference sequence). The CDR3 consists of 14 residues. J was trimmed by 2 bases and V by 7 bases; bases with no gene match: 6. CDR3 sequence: CASTVRGEQETQYF. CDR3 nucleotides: TGTGCCAGCACCGTGCGGGGGGAACAAGAGACCCAGTACTTC.

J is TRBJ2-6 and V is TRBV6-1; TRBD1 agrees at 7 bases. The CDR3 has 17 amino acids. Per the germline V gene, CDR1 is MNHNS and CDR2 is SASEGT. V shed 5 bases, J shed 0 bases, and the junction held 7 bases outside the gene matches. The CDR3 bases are TGTGCCAGCAGTCGGACAGGCACTAGCTCTGGGGCCAACGTCCTGACTTTC. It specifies CASSRTGTSSGANVLTF.

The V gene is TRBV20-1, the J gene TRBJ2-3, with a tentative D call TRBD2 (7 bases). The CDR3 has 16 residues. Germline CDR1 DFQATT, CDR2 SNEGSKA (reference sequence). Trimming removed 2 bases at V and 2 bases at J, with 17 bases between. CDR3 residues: CSARQIGGADTDTQYF. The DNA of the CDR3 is TGCAGTGCTAGACAAATTGGGGGGGCCGACACAGATACGCAGTATTTT.

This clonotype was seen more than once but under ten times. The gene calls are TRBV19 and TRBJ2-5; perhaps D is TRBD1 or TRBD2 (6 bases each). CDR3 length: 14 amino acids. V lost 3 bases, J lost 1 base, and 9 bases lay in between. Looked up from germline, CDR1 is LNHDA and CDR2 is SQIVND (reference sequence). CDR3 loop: CASSIGGLQETQYF. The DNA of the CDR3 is TGTGCCAGTAGTATCGGGGGCCTCCAAGAGACCCAGTACTTC.

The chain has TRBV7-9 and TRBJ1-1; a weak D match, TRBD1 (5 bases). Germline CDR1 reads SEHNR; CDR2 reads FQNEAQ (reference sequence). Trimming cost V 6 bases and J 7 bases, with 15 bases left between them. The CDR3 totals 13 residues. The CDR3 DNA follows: TGTGCCAGCAGGAAGGGGAGCGGGCTTGAAGCTTTCTTT. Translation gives CASRKGSGLEAFF. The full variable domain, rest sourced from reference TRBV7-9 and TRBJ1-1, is DTGVSQNPRHKITKRGQNVTFRCDPISEHNRLYWYRQTLGQGPEFLTYFQNEAQLEKSRLLSDRFSAERPKGSFSTLEIQRTEQGDSAMYLCASRKGSGLEAFFGQGTRLTVV.

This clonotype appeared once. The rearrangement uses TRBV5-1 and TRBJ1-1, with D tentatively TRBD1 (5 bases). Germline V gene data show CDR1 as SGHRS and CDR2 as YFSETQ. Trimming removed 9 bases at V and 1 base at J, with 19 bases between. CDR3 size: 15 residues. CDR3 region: CATRDDPVENTEAFF. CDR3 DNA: TGCGCCACCCGGGACGATCCGGTAGAGAACACTGAAGCTTTCTTT. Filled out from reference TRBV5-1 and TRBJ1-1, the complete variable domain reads KAGVTQTPRYLIKTRGQQVTLSCSPISGHRSVSWYQQTPGQGLQFLFEYFSETQRNKGNFPGRFSGRQFSNSRSEMNVSTLELGDSALYLCATRDDPVENTEAFFGQGTRLTVV.

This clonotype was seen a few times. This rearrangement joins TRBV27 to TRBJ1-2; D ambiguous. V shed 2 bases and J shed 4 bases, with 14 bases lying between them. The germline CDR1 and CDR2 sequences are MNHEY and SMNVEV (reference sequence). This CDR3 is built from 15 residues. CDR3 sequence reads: CASSLKFPGPYGYTF. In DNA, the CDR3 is TGTGCCAGCAGTTTAAAATTCCCCGGGCCCTATGGCTACACCTTC.

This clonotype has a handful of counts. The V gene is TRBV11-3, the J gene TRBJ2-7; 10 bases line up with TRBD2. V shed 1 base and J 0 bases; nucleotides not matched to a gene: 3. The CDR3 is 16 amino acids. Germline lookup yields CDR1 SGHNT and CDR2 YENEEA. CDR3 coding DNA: TGTGCCAGCAGCTTAGTTACTAGCGGGAACTCCTACGAGCAGTACTTC. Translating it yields CASSLVTSGNSYEQYF.

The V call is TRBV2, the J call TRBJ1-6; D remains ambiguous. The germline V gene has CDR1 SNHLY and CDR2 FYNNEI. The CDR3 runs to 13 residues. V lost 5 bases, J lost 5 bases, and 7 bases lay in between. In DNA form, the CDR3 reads TGTGCCAGCAGTTGGAGGGATAATTCACCCCTCCACTTT. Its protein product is CASSWRDNSPLHF.

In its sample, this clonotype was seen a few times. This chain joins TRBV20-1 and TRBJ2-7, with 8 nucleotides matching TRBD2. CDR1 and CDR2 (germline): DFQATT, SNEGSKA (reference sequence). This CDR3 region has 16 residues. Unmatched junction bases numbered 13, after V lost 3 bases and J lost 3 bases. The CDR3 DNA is TGCAGTGCTAGGGGGCTGAGTAGCGGGGAGTACTACGAGCAGTACTTC. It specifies CSARGLSSGEYYEQYF.

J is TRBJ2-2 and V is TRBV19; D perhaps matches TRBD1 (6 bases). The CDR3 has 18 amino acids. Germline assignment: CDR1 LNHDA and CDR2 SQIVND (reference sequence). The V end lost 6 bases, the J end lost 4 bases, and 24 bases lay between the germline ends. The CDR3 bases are TGTGCCAGTAGCCAAGAACGCCGTAGGGACACGAGCACCGGGGAGCTGTTTTTT. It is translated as CASSQERRRDTSTGELFF.

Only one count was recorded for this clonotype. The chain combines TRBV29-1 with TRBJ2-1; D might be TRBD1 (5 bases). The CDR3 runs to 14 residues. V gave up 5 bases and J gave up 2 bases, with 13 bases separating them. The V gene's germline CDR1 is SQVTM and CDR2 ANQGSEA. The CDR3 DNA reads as TGCAGCGTTCCGAAAGGGGTGACCTACAATGAGCAGTTCTTC. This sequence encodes CSVPKGVTYNEQFF.

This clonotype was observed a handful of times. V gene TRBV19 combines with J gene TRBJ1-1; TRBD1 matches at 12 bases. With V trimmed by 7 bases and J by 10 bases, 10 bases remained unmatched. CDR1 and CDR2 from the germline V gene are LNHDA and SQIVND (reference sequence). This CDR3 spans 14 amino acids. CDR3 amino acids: CASTLGQGAFGAFF. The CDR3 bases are TGTGCCAGTACTTTGGGACAGGGGGCGTTCGGAGCTTTCTTT. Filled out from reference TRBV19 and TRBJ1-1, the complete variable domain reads DGGITQSPKYLFRKEGQNVTLSCEQNLNHDAMYWYRQDPGQGLRLIYYSQIVNDFQKGDIAEGYSVSREKKESFPLTVTSAQKNPTAFYLCASTLGQGAFGAFFGQGTRLTVV.

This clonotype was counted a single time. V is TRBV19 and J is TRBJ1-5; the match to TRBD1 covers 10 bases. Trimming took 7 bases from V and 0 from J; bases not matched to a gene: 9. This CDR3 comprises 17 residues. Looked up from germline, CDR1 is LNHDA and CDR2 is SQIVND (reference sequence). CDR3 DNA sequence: TGTGCCAGTATCTCCGGGACAGGGGTGTATAGCAATCAGCCCCAGCATTTT. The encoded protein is CASISGTGVYSNQPQHF. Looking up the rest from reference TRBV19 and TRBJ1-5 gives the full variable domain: DGGITQSPKYLFRKEGQNVTLSCEQNLNHDAMYWYRQDPGQGLRLIYYSQIVNDFQKGDIAEGYSVSREKKESFPLTVTSAQKNPTAFYLCASISGTGVYSNQPQHFGDGTRLSIL.

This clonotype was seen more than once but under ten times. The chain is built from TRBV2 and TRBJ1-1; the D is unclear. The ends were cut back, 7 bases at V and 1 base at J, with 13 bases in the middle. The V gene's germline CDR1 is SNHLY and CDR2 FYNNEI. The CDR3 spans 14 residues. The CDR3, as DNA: TGTGCCAGCAAGACATTTACAGAGAACACTGAAGCTTTCTTT. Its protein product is CASKTFTENTEAFF.